What follows describes a single TCR beta chain. Then a second PCR, running roughly 7 to 11 cycles, was carried out with a sample-barcoded 5' primer and a J-beta primer mix. Per sample, CDR3-containing paired-end reads numbered at least 3 million. TCRdb analysed the 5' RACE reads with MiXCR anew, one entry per CDR3 protein. The profile shows some 900,000 distinct CDR3 sequences, around 46% of them singletons. The data were taken from a study of blood T cells in healthy people across ages. Germline CDR1 reads DFQATT; CDR2 reads SNEGSKA (reference sequence). With 0 bases removed from V and 2 bases from J, the gap between germline ends came to 17 bases. The CDR3 loop spans 16 amino acids.

Sample: blood. J is TRBJ2-7 and V is TRBV20-1, with D perhaps TRBD2 (6 bases). This TCR derives from a man aged 25-45 years in good health. CDR3: CSARDISTGDPYEQYF. The CDR3 bases are TGCAGTGCTAGAGATATATCTACGGGGGATCCCTACGAGCAGTACTTC.